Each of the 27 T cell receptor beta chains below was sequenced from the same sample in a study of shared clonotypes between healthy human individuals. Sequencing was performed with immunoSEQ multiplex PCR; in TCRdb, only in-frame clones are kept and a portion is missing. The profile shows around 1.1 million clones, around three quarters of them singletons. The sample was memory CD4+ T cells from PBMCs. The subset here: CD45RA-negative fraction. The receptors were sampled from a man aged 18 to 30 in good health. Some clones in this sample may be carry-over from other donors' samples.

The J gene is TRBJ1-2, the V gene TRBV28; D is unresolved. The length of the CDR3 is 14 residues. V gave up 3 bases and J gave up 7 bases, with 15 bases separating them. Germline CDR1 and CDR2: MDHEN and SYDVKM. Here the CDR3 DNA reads TGTGCCAGCAGTTTTCGCGGTCAGTTACTTGGCTACACCTTC. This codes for CASSFRGQLLGYTF.

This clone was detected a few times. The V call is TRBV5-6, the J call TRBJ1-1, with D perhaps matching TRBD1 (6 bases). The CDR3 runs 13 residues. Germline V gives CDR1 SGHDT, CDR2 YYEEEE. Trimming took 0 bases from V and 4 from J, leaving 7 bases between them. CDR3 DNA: TGTGCCAGCAGCTTGGCAGGGGTCACTGAAGCTTTCTTT. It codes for CASSLAGVTEAFF.

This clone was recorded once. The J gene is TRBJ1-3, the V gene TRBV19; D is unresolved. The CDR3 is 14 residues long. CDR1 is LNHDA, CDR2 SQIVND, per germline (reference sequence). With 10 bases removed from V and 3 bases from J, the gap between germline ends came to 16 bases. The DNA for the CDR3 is TGTGCCACCAGAGGAATGGGTAATGGAAACACCATATATTTT. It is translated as CATRGMGNGNTIYF.

The CDR3 region is CSVWGLNTYEQYF. DNA for the CDR3: TGCAGCGTTTGGGGACTAAATACTTACGAGCAGTACTTC. This chain links TRBV29-1 with TRBJ2-7, with 7 bases lining up with TRBD2. Germline V gene lookup returns CDR1 SQVTM and CDR2 ANQGSEA. V dropped 5 bases and J dropped 4; count of bases not matched to a gene: 8. The CDR3 extends over 13 amino acids.

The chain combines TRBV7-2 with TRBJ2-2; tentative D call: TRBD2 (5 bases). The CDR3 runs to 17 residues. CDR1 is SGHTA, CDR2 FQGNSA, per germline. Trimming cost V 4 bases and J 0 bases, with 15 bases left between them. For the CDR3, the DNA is TGTGCCAGCAGCTCCTCCTGGGGAGCGGCGAACACCGGGGAGCTGTTTTTT. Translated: CASSSSWGAANTGELFF.

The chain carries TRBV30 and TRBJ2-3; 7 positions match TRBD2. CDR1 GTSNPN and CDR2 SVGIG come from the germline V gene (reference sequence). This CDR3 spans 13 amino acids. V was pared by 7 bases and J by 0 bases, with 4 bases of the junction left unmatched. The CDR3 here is CALAGLSTDTQYF. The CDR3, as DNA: TGTGCCTTAGCGGGCCTTAGCACAGATACGCAGTATTTT.

The CDR3 bases are TGCAGCGTTGAAGATCCGGGGACCTACGAGCAGTACTTC. Translating gives CSVEDPGTYEQYF. This chain joins TRBV29-1 and TRBJ2-7; TRBD2 is a possible D gene (5 bases). Trimming left V 0 bases short and J 2 bases short, with 8 bases between. CDR3 length: 13 amino acids. Per germline, CDR1 SQVTM and CDR2 ANQGSEA.

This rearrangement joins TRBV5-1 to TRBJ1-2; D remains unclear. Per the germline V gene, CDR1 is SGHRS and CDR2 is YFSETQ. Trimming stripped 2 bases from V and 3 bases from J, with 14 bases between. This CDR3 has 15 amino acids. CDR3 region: CASSLDRAEYYGYTF. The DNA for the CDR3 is TGCGCCAGCAGCTTAGACCGGGCCGAATACTATGGCTACACCTTC.

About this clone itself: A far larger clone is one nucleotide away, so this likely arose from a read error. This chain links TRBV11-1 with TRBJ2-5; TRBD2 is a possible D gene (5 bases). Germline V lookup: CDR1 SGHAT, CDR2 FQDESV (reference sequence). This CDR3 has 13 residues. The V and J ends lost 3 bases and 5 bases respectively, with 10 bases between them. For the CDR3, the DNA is TGTGCCAGCAGCTTGGGAGTGGTGGAGACCCAGTACTTC. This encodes CASSLGVVETQYF.

As DNA, the CDR3 is TGTGCCAGCCGAATCCTTTCCTACGAGCAGTACTTC. It translates to CASRILSYEQYF. The rearrangement joins TRBV6-1 to TRBJ2-7; D unclear. The V gene lost 8 bases and the J gene lost 1 base, with 9 bases spanning the gap. Germline V gene sequence: CDR1 MNHNS, CDR2 SASEGT. The CDR3 totals 12 residues.

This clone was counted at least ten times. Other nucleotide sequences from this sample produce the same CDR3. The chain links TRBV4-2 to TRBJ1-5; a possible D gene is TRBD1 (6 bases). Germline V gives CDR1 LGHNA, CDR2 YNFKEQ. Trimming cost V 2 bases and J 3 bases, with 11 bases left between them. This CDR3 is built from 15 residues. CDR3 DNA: TGTGCCAGCAGCCAACAGGGGCAGCACAATCAGCCCCAGCATTTT. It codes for CASSQQGQHNQPQHF.

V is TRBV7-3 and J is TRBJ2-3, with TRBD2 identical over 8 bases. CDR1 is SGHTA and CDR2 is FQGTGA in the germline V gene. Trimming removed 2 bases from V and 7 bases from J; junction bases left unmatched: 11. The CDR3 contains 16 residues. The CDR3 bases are TGTGCCAGCAGCTTATCTCAACGGGAGGGCCGAAATACGCAGTATTTT. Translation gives CASSLSQREGRNTQYF.

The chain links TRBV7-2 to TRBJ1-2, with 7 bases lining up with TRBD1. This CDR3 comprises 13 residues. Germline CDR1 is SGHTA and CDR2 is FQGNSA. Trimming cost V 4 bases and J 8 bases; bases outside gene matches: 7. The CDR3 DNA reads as TGTGCCAGCAGCTCTGACAGGGCCGGAGGCTACACCTTC. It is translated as CASSSDRAGGYTF.

This chain's CDR3 is CASSHSGGSSYGYTF. The DNA of the CDR3 is TGTGCCAGCAGCCACTCAGGGGGGTCCAGCTATGGCTACACCTTC. This sequence joins TRBV5-4 and TRBJ1-2; TRBD1 aligns across 7 bases. V gave up 4 bases and J gave up 4 bases; unmatched junction bases: 10. The CDR3 has 15 amino acids. Per the germline V gene, CDR1 is SGHNT and CDR2 is YYREEE (reference sequence).

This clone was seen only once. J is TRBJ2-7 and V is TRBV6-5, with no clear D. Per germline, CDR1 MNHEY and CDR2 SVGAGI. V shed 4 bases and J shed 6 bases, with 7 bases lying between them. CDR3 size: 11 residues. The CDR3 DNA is TGTGCCAGCAGTTCGTCATTCGAGCAGTACTTC. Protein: CASSSSFEQYF.

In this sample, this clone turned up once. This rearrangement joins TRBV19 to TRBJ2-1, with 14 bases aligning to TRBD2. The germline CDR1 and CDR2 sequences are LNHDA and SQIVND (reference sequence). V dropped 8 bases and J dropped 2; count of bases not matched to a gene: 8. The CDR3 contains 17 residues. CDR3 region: CASGRLAGGLTYNEQFF. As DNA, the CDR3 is TGTGCCAGTGGGAGACTAGCGGGAGGGCTTACCTACAATGAGCAGTTCTTC.

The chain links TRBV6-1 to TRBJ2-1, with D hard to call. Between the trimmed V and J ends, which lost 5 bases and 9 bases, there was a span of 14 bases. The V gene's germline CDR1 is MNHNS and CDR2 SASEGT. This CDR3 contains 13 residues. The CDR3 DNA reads TGTGCCAGCAGTACCCTTTCCCCCCCTGAGCAGTTCTTC. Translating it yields CASSTLSPPEQFF.

The CDR3 DNA reads as TGTGCCAGCAGCTTAGTCGGTGGTGGGGAGCTGTTTTTT. Translating it yields CASSLVGGGELFF. This chain connects TRBV11-3 to TRBJ2-2; D is unclear. Deletions cut 1 base from V and 8 bases from J, with 8 bases between. This CDR3 comprises 13 residues. From germline, CDR1 is SGHNT and CDR2 YENEEA.

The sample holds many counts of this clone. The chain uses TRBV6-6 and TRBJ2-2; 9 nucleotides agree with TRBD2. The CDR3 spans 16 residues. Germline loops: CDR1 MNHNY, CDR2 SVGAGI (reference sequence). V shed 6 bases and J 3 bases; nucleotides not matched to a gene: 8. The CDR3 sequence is CASSGLAGRDTGELFF. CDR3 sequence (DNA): TGTGCCAGCAGCGGGCTAGCGGGAAGAGACACCGGGGAGCTGTTTTTT.

CDR3 in DNA: TGTGCCAGCAGTTTACTTCTGAGCTCTGGGGCCAACGTCCTGACTTTC. This gives the protein CASSLLLSSGANVLTF. The chain employs TRBV28 and TRBJ2-6; D ambiguous. This CDR3 spans 16 amino acids. The V and J ends lost 2 bases and 0 bases respectively, with 8 bases between them. Germline CDR1 reads MDHEN; CDR2 reads SYDVKM.

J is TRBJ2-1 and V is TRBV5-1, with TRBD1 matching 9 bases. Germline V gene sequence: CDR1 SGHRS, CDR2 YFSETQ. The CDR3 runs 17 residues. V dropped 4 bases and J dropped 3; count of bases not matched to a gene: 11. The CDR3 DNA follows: TGCGCCAGCAGCCCTGGACAGGGGACGTTGAACTACAATGAGCAGTTCTTC. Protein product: CASSPGQGTLNYNEQFF.

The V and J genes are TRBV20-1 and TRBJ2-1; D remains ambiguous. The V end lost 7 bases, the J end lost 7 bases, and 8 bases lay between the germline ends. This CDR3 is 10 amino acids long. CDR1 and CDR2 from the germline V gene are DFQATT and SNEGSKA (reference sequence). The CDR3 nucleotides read TGCAGTGGTCCCGGAAATGAGCAGTTCTTC. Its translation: CSGPGNEQFF.

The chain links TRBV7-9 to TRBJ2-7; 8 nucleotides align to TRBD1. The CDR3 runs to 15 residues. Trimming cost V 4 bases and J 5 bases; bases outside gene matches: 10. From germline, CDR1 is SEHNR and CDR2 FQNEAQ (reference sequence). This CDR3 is CASSSSDREIDEQYF. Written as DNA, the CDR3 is TGTGCCAGCAGCTCCTCGGACAGGGAGATTGACGAGCAGTACTTC.

CDR3 protein: CASSVTSGVWDEQFF. The CDR3, as DNA: TGTGCCAGTAGTGTGACTAGCGGGGTCTGGGATGAGCAGTTCTTC. The V gene is TRBV19, the J gene TRBJ2-1; 11 bases match TRBD2. The CDR3 spans 15 residues. Germline CDR1 and CDR2: LNHDA and SQIVND (reference sequence). Germline trimming cut 5 bases from V and 8 bases from J; bases unmatched to any gene: 8.

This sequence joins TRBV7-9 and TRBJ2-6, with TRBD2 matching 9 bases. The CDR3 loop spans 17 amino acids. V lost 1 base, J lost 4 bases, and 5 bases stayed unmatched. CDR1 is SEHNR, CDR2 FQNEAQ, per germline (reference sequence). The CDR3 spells CASSLVAGVAGANVLTF. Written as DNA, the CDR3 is TGTGCCAGCAGCTTAGTAGCGGGAGTAGCCGGGGCCAACGTCCTGACTTTC.

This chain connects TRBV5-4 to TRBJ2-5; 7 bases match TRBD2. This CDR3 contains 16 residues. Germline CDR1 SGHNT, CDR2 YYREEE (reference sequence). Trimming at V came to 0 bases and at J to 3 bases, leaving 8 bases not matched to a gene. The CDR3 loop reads CASSLGLWGREETQYF. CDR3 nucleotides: TGTGCCAGCAGCTTGGGCCTCTGGGGGAGGGAAGAGACCCAGTACTTC.

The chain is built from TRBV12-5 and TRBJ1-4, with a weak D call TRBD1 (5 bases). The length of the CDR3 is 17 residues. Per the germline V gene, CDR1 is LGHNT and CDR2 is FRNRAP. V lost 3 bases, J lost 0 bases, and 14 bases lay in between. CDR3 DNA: TGTGCTAGTGGTTTTGGGGCCAGTCACGCAACTAATGAAAAACTGTTTTTT. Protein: CASGFGASHATNEKLFF.